These T cell receptor beta chains were read from a single sample in a study of blood T cell repertoires in COVID-19. Produced via immunoSEQ multiplex PCR; TCRdb's table is partial and in-frame only. The profile covers 170,000 or so clones, with about 82% appearing a single time and around 6.6% taken by the ten largest. The material sequenced was peripheral blood. Receptors were obtained from a man aged 45-65 years with active or convalescent COVID-19. Both conserved end residues are part of each CDR3. D genes are given only for firm matches. Some rows mark clone size as missing; the rest say once, few, many or name a class of expanded clone.

abundance: once; j_gene: TRBJ2-2; d_gene: -; v_gene: TRBV4-1; CDR3nt: TGCGCCAGCAGCCACCCCATCAGGGGCACCGGGGAGCTGTTTTTT; CDR3aa: CASSHPIRGTGELFF
abundance: -; j_gene: TRBJ1-1; d_gene: TRBD1; v_gene: TRBV29-1; CDR3nt: TGCAGTTACAGGGGGATATCGAACACTGAAGCTTTCTTT; CDR3aa: CSYRGISNTEAFF
abundance: -; j_gene: TRBJ1-5; d_gene: -; v_gene: TRBV6-5; CDR3nt: TGTGCCAGCGCGAGAGAGGGGGAGCAGCCCCAGCATTTT; CDR3aa: CASAREGEQPQHF
abundance: -; j_gene: TRBJ1-6; d_gene: TRBD1; v_gene: TRBV28; CDR3nt: TGTGCCAGCAGTTCTCCCCCGACAGGGTACTCACCCCTCCACTTT; CDR3aa: CASSSPPTGYSPLHF
abundance: -; j_gene: TRBJ2-1; d_gene: TRBD2; v_gene: TRBV2; CDR3nt: TGTGCCAGCAGTGTCGTGGCTAGCGGCAATGAGCAGTTCTTC; CDR3aa: CASSVVASGNEQFF
abundance: -; j_gene: TRBJ2-7; d_gene: TRBD1; v_gene: TRBV9; CDR3nt: TGTGCCAGCAGCGGAGGGGGCTGGGATGACGAGCAGTACTTC; CDR3aa: CASSGGGWDDEQYF
abundance: -; j_gene: TRBJ2-3; d_gene: -; v_gene: TRBV7-3; CDR3nt: TGTGCCAGCAGCCTTACACAAGATACGCAGTATTTT; CDR3aa: CASSLTQDTQYF
abundance: -; j_gene: TRBJ1-2; d_gene: TRBD1; v_gene: TRBV9; CDR3nt: TGTGCCAGCGGGACAGGCAACTATGGCTACACCTTC; CDR3aa: CASGTGNYGYTF
abundance: -; j_gene: TRBJ1-4; d_gene: TRBD1; v_gene: TRBV3-1/TRBV3-2; CDR3nt: TGTGCCAGCAGCCAAGATTGGGGGCAGGGGGAAGAAAAACTGTTTTTT; CDR3aa: CASSQDWGQGEEKLFF
abundance: -; j_gene: TRBJ2-3; d_gene: -; v_gene: TRBV13; CDR3nt: TGTGCCAGCAGCTCACCGTCCTTCCTAGGCAGGGGCCGGACAGATACGCAGTATTTT; CDR3aa: CASSSPSFLGRGRTDTQYF
abundance: -; j_gene: TRBJ1-1; d_gene: -; v_gene: TRBV7-2; CDR3nt: TGTGCCACCAAACGGGGCGGGACGGTCAACACTGAAGCTTTCTTT; CDR3aa: CATKRGGTVNTEAFF
abundance: -; j_gene: TRBJ2-2; d_gene: TRBD2; v_gene: TRBV19; CDR3nt: TGTGCCAGTAGTCGGGGGACTAGCGGCAACACCGGGGAGCTGTTTTTT; CDR3aa: CASSRGTSGNTGELFF
abundance: -; j_gene: TRBJ2-1; d_gene: TRBD2; v_gene: TRBV7-6; CDR3nt: TGTGCCAGCAGCTCCCCAGGACTAGCGGGCCACAATGAGCAGTTCTTC; CDR3aa: CASSSPGLAGHNEQFF
abundance: -; j_gene: TRBJ2-1; d_gene: TRBD2; v_gene: TRBV29-1; CDR3nt: TGCAGCGTTCGGATAGCGGGGGGGCCCCTTGAGCAGTTCTTC; CDR3aa: CSVRIAGGPLEQFF
abundance: -; j_gene: TRBJ2-2; d_gene: -; v_gene: TRBV9; CDR3nt: TGTGCCAGCAGCGTAGAAGAGGGGACAACGAACACCGGGGAGCTGTTTTTT; CDR3aa: CASSVEEGTTNTGELFF
abundance: -; j_gene: TRBJ2-3; d_gene: -; v_gene: TRBV7-8; CDR3nt: TGTGCCAGCAGCTTAGTTATCGGTGGTAGCGGATCCACAGATACGCAGTATTTT; CDR3aa: CASSLVIGGSGSTDTQYF
abundance: -; j_gene: TRBJ2-1; d_gene: TRBD2; v_gene: TRBV2; CDR3nt: TGTGCCAGCAGTGAAGCGGGAACAGCGGGGGAGCAGTTCTTC; CDR3aa: CASSEAGTAGEQFF
abundance: -; j_gene: TRBJ2-5; d_gene: -; v_gene: TRBV6-2/TRBV6-3; CDR3nt: TGTGCCAGCAGTTACTACAGAGAAAGCAAAGAGACCCAGTACTTC; CDR3aa: CASSYYRESKETQYF
abundance: few; j_gene: TRBJ2-1; d_gene: TRBD2; v_gene: TRBV7-6; CDR3nt: TGTGCCAGCAGCTTACTGGCTAGCGGGGGGGCTGGTGAGCAGTTCTTC; CDR3aa: CASSLLASGGAGEQFF
abundance: -; j_gene: TRBJ2-5; d_gene: TRBD1; v_gene: TRBV24-1; CDR3nt: TGTGCCACCAGTGATTCCCCAGGGGGCCGGTCGTATGCAGAGACCCAGTACTTC; CDR3aa: CATSDSPGGRSYAETQYF